A selection of T cell receptor beta chains follows, all from one sample in a study of shared clonotypes between healthy human individuals. The repertoire was sequenced with immunoSEQ multiplex PCR; TCRdb's copy has only in-frame clones and lacks some. The sample lists under 1,100,000 clones, around 78% occurring once. Material: memory CD4+ T cells from PBMCs. The source of these receptors is a man between 18 and 35 years old in good health. Some clones in this sample may be carry-over from other donors' samples. Both conserved end residues are part of each CDR3. A D gene is named only where the DNA matches it firmly. The listing skips clone size in some rows; elsewhere it reads once, few, many or a size class.

D gene	V gene	clone size	J gene	CDR3 DNA	CDR3 protein
NA	TRBV4-3	once	TRBJ2-3	TGCGCCAGCAGCCAAGATCCCGGAGGGGCAGATACGCAGTATTTT	CASSQDPGGADTQYF
NA	TRBV7-8	NA	TRBJ1-5	TGTGCCAGCAGCGGGCGCGGGACCTTCAATCAGCCCCAGCATTTT	CASSGRGTFNQPQHF
TRBD2	TRBV15	NA	TRBJ2-3	TGTGCCACCAGCCGGGGGACTAGCGGGAAGGCAGATACGCAGTATTTT	CATSRGTSGKADTQYF
NA	TRBV4-2	NA	TRBJ2-3	TGTGCCAGCAGCCAGGCGGGGTGGTTGGATACGCAGTATTTT	CASSQAGWLDTQYF
NA	TRBV29-1	NA	TRBJ2-5	TGCAGCGCCTTAATGAGAGGACGCCCAGGGGAGCAGTACTTC	CSALMRGRPGEQYF
NA	TRBV28	NA	TRBJ2-2	TGTGCCAGCAGTCCAGCCGGGACATTGAACACCGGGGAGCTGTTTTTT	CASSPAGTLNTGELFF
TRBD2	TRBV7-2	many	TRBJ2-1	TGTGCCAGCAGCAAAGGACTAAGGACTAGCGGCGATGAGCAGTTCTTC	CASSKGLRTSGDEQFF
NA	TRBV7-2	NA	TRBJ1-5	TGTGCCAGCAGCTTAGCAGTTCGAAATCAGCCCCAGCATTTT	CASSLAVRNQPQHF
NA	TRBV5-1	NA	TRBJ1-2	TGCGCCAGCAGCTTGGTACTTGCAGGTTTTCATGGCTACACCTTC	CASSLVLAGFHGYTF
TRBD2	TRBV5-6	few	TRBJ2-1	TGTGCCAGCAGCTCGGGACTAGCGGGAGGTAATGAGCAGTTCTTC	CASSSGLAGGNEQFF
NA	TRBV9	NA	TRBJ2-2	TGTGCCAGCAGCGTCCGACCGTCCCTCAGCGGGGAGCTGTTTTTT	CASSVRPSLSGELFF
TRBD1	TRBV6-1	NA	TRBJ1-2	TGTGCCAGCAGTGCCCTGGACAGGAGATACTATGGCTACACCTTC	CASSALDRRYYGYTF
TRBD1	TRBV7-3	NA	TRBJ1-1	TGTGCCAGCAGCTCCAGAACAACAGGGGCCACTGAAGCTTTCTTT	CASSSRTTGATEAFF
NA	TRBV19	many	TRBJ1-2	TGTGCCAGTAGTAGCCAGGGTTACTATGGCTACACCTTC	CASSSQGYYGYTF
NA	TRBV5-8	NA	TRBJ1-2	TGTGCCAGCAGCTTCACAACCATAGGCTACACCTTC	CASSFTTIGYTF
NA	TRBV9	once	TRBJ1-2	TGTGCCAGCAGCCCCAGGGGCTTAAATGGCTACACCTTC	CASSPRGLNGYTF
NA	TRBV6-5	NA	TRBJ1-4	TGTGCCAGCAGTTCTCACTTAGCGGGGTCTGAAAAACTGTTTTTT	CASSSHLAGSEKLFF
TRBD1	TRBV6-1	NA	TRBJ2-2	TGTGCCAGCAGTAGGGGACAGGGCAACACCGGGGAGCTGTTTTTT	CASSRGQGNTGELFF
NA	TRBV2	NA	TRBJ1-5	TGTGCCAGCAGAATGAGAGTTCATCAGCCCCAGCATTTT	CASRMRVHQPQHF
NA	TRBV14	NA	TRBJ1-2	TGTGCCAGCAGCCCCCGACAAAACTTAAACTATGGCTACACCTTC	CASSPRQNLNYGYTF
TRBD2	TRBV9	NA	TRBJ2-1	TGTGCCAGCAGCCCGTTTAGCGGGAGCTCCTACAATGAGCAGTTCTTC	CASSPFSGSSYNEQFF